This TCR beta chain was observed in a study of shared clonotypes between healthy human individuals. Within Nashville, Tennessee resided all donors, each a Caucasian adult. Study-level results: The sampled material consisted only of blood, and tissue repertoires are likely to differ. The sharing of 4.5% to 6.5% of naive CD4 clonotypes was seen across a few donors. Memory subsets generally showed smaller estimated richness than naive subsets did.

Of note for this clone: The target antigen is unknown.

The repertoire was sequenced with immunoSEQ multiplex PCR; TCRdb's copy has only in-frame clones and lacks some. This sample has more than 550,000 clones, with 80% to 95% found just once. Sequencing was carried out using memory CD8+ T cells from PBMCs. Described subset: CD45RO+ cells pooled with CCR7-negative TemRA cells. The clonotype originates from a man in his late teens or twenties in good health. Some clones in this sample may be carry-over from other donors' samples.

CDR3 residues: CASSFDMNGQPQHF. Here the CDR3 DNA reads TGTGCCAGCAGTTTTGACATGAACGGTCAGCCCCAGCATTTT. The chain is built from TRBV28 and TRBJ1-5, with D hard to call. Trimming stripped 3 bases from V and 6 bases from J, with 12 bases between. Germline CDR1 MDHEN, CDR2 SYDVKM. This CDR3 spans 14 amino acids.